The source of this TCR beta chain is a study of blood T cell repertoires in COVID-19. The sample holds a few counts of this clone. The V end was cut by 5 bases, the J end by 1 base, with 14 bases between. Looked up from germline, CDR1 is KGHSH and CDR2 is LQKENI. The length of the CDR3 is 15 residues. Under the authors' procedure: Estimation of nucleated cell counts was performed using reference gene primer amplification. Only in-frame clones appear in the TCRdb table, and some are missing; sequencing was by immunoSEQ multiplex PCR. V, J and clone size reflect that table, while D and trimming were determined from the DNA. The sample holds 250,000 or so clones; approximately 85% are singletons and the top ten take 1.9%. Donors of Cohort 3 who recovered were those that had two negative PCRs, clearance, or symptom resolution.

This receptor was identified in a woman in her 50s who had recovered from COVID-19. V usage is TRBV18 and J usage is TRBJ1-1; TRBD1 might be the D (6 bases). The sample was PBMCs or T cells enriched from blood (not recorded which). DNA for the CDR3: TGTGCCAGCTCATTTCGACAGGCAACGAACACTGAAGCTTTCTTT. It translates to CASSFRQATNTEAFF.